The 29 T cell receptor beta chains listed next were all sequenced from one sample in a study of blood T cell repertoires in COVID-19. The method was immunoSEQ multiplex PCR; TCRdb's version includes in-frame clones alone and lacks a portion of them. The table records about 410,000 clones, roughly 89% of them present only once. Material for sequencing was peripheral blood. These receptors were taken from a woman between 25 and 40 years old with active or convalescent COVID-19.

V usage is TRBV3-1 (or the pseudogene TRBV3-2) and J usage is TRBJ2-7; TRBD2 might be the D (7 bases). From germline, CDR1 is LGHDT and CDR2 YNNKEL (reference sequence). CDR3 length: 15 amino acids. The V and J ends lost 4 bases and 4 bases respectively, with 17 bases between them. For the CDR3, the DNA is TGTGCCAGCAGCCTGGGGGCGGGGGCTGGATACGAGCAGTACTTC. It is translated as CASSLGAGAGYEQYF.

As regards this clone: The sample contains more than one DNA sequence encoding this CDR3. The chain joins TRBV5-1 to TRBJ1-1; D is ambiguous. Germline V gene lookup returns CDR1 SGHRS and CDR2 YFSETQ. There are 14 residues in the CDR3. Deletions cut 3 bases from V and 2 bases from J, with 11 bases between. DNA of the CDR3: TGCGCCAGCAGCTCCACCGGGGTAAACACTGAAGCTTTCTTT. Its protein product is CASSSTGVNTEAFF. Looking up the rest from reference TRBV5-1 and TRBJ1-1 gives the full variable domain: KAGVTQTPRYLIKTRGQQVTLSCSPISGHRSVSWYQQTPGQGLQFLFEYFSETQRNKGNFPGRFSGRQFSNSRSEMNVSTLELGDSALYLCASSSTGVNTEAFFGQGTRLTVV.

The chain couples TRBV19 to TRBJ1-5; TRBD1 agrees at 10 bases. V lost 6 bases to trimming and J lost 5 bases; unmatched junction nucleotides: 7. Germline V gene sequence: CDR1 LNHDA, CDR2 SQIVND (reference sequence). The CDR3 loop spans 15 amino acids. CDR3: CASSHIGTGDQPQHF. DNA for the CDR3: TGTGCCAGTAGCCACATTGGGACAGGGGATCAGCCCCAGCATTTT. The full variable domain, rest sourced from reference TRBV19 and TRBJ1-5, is DGGITQSPKYLFRKEGQNVTLSCEQNLNHDAMYWYRQDPGQGLRLIYYSQIVNDFQKGDIAEGYSVSREKKESFPLTVTSAQKNPTAFYLCASSHIGTGDQPQHFGDGTRLSIL.

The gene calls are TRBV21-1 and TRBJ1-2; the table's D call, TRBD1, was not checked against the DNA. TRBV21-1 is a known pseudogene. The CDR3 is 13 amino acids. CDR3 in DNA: TGTGCCAGCAGCAGAACAGTTCCTTATGGCTACACCTTC. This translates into CASSRTVPYGYTF.

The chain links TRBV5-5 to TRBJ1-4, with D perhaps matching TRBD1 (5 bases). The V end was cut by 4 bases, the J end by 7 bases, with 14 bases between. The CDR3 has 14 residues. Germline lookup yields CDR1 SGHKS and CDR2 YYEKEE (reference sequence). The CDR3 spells CASSPGTRAEKLFF. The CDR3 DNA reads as TGTGCCAGCAGCCCCGGGACTCGAGCTGAAAAACTGTTTTTT.

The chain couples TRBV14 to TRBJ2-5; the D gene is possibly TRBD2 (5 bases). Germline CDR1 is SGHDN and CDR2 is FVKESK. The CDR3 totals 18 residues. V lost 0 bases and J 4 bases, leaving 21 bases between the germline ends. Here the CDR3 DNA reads TGTGCCAGCAGCCAAGATGGAGCTTTGAGGGCGGTTGGAGAGACCCAGTACTTC. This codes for CASSQDGALRAVGETQYF.

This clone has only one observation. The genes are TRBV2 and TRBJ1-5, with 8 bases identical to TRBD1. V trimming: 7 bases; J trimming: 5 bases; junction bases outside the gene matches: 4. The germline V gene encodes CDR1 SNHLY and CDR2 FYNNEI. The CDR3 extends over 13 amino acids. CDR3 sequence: CASKTGEDQPQHF. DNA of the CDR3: TGTGCCAGCAAGACAGGGGAGGATCAGCCCCAGCATTTT.

The CDR3 protein is CASSETGAQLNTEAFF. The CDR3 DNA follows: TGCGCCAGCAGCGAGACAGGGGCCCAACTTAACACTGAAGCTTTCTTT. The chain combines TRBV5-1 with TRBJ1-1; TRBD1 matches at 8 bases. V was clipped by 4 bases and J by 2 bases; unmatched bases: 10. Per the germline V gene, CDR1 is SGHRS and CDR2 is YFSETQ. The CDR3 runs 16 residues.

The CDR3 region is CASSSEGVFSGNTIYF. The CDR3 region has the DNA TGTGCCAGCAGCTCCGAAGGAGTCTTTTCTGGAAACACCATATATTTT. J is TRBJ1-3 and V is TRBV21-1. TRBV21-1 is reported as a pseudogene. The CDR3 is made up of 16 amino acids.

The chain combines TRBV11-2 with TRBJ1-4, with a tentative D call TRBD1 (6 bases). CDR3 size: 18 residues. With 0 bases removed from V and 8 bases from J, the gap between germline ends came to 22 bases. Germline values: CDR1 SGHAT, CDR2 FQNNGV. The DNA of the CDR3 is TGTGCCAGCAGCTTAGATCACAGGGCGACGTTGAGTACGGAAAAACTGTTTTTT. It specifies CASSLDHRATLSTEKLFF.

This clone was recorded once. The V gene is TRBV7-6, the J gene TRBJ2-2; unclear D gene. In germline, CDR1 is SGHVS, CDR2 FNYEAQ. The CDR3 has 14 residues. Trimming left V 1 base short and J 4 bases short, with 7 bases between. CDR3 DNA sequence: TGTGCCAGCAGCTTAGGAGGCGGCACCGGGGAGCTGTTTTTT. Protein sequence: CASSLGGGTGELFF.

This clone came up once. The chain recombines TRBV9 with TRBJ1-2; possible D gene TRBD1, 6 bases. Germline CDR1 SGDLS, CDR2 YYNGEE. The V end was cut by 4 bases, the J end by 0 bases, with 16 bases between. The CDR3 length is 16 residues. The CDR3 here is CASSPLGGSTNYGYTF. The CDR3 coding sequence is TGTGCCAGCAGCCCGCTAGGGGGATCAACTAACTATGGCTACACCTTC.

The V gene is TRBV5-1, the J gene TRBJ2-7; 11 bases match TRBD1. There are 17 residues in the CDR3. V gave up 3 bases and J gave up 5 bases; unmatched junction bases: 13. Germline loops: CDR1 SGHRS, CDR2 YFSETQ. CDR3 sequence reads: CASSSTVRTGGLNEQYF. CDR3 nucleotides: TGCGCCAGCAGCTCCACGGTCCGGACAGGGGGCTTAAACGAGCAGTACTTC.

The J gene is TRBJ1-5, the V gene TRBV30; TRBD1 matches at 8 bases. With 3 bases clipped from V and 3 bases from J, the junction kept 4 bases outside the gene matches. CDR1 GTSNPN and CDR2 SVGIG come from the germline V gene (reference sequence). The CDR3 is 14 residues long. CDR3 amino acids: CAWSRTGYNQPQHF. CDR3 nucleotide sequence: TGTGCCTGGAGCAGGACAGGGTACAATCAGCCCCAGCATTTT.

The CDR3 bases are TGCGCCAGCAGCCAAGAGGAGTGGCAAGGACTTGGAACCGGGGAGCTGTTTTTT. This translates into CASSQEEWQGLGTGELFF. V is TRBV4-1 and J is TRBJ2-2; a weak D match, TRBD2 (5 bases). V lost 0 bases and J 5 bases, leaving 19 bases between the germline ends. Per the germline V gene, CDR1 is MGHRA and CDR2 is YSYEKL. The CDR3 sequence is 18 residues long.

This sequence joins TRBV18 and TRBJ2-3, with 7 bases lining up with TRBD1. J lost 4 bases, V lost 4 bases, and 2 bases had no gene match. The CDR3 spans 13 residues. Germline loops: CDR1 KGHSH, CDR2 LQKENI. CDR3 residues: CASSRDSADTQYF. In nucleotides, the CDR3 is TGTGCCAGCTCACGGGACAGCGCAGATACGCAGTATTTT.

In DNA form, the CDR3 reads TGTGCCAGCAGCCAAGGCTGGAGCGGGGGGGAAGAGACCCAGTACTTC. It translates to CASSQGWSGGEETQYF. V usage is TRBV4-2 and J usage is TRBJ2-5; 10 nucleotides match TRBD2. The germline V gene encodes CDR1 LGHNA and CDR2 YNFKEQ. V was pared by 1 base and J by 3 bases, with 5 bases of the junction left unmatched. There are 16 residues in the CDR3.

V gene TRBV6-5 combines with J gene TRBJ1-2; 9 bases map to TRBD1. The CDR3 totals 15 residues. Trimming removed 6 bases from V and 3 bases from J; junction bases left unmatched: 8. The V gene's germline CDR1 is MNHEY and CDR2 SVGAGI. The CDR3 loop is CASSETGGFDYGYTF. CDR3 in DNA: TGTGCCAGCAGCGAGACAGGGGGGTTTGACTATGGCTACACCTTC.

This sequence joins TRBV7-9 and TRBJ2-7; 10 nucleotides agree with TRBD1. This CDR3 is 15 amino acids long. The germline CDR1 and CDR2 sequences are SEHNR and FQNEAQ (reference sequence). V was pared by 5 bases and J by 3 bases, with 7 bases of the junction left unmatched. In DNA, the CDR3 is TGTGCCAGCAGCCCTTGGACAGGGGGTGGCTACGAGCAGTACTTC. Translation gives CASSPWTGGGYEQYF.

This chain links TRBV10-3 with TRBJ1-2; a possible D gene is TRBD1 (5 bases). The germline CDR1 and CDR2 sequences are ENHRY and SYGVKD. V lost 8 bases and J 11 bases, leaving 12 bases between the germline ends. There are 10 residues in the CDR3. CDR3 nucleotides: TGTGCCATCGGGGGGGTTGGTTACACCTTC. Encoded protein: CAIGGVGYTF.

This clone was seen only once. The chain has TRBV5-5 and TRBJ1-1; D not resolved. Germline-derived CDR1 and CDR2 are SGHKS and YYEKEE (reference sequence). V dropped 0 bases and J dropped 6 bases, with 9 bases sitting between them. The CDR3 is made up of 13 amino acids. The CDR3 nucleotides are TGTGCCAGCAGCTTGGACGGAGTGGCTGAAGCTTTCTTT. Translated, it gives CASSLDGVAEAFF.

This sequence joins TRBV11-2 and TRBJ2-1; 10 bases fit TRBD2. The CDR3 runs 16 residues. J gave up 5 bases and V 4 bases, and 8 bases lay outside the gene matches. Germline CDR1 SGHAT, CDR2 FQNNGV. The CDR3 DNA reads TGTGCCAGCAGCTCTATAGCGGGGGGACTCGACAATGAGCAGTTCTTC. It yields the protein CASSSIAGGLDNEQFF.

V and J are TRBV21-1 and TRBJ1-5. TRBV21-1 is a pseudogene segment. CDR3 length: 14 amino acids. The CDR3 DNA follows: TGTGCCAGCAGCAACGATGGAGGGAGTCAGCCCCAGCATTTT. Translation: CASSNDGGSQPQHF.

Here the CDR3 reads CASSLAGGGSPLHF. As DNA, the CDR3 is TGTGCCAGCAGCCTGGCCGGGGGAGGTTCACCCCTCCACTTT. This chain connects TRBV6-5 to TRBJ1-6; weak D call: TRBD1 (5 bases). Trimming cost V 6 bases and J 9 bases, with 15 bases left between them. The CDR3 has 14 residues. Germline V gives CDR1 MNHEY, CDR2 SVGAGI.

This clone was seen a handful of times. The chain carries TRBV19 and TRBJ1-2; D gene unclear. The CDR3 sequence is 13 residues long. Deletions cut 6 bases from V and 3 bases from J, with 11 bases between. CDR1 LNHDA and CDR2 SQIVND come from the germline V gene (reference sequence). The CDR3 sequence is CASRTPGDYGYTF. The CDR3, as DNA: TGTGCCAGTAGAACCCCCGGGGACTATGGCTACACCTTC. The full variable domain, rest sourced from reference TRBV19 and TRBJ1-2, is DGGITQSPKYLFRKEGQNVTLSCEQNLNHDAMYWYRQDPGQGLRLIYYSQIVNDFQKGDIAEGYSVSREKKESFPLTVTSAQKNPTAFYLCASRTPGDYGYTFGSGTRLTVV.

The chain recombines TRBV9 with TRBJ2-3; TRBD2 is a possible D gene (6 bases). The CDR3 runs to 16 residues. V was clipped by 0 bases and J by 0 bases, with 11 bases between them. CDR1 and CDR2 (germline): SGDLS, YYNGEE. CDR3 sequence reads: CASSVGNSGSTDTQYF. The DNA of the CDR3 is TGTGCCAGCAGCGTAGGAAATAGCGGAAGCACAGATACGCAGTATTTT.

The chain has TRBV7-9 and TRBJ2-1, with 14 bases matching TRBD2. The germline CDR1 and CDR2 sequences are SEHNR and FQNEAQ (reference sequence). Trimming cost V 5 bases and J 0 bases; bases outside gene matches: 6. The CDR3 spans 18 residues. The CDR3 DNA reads TGTGCCAGCAGCACCGGGACTAGCGGGGGACCCTCCTACAATGAGCAGTTCTTC. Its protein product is CASSTGTSGGPSYNEQFF.

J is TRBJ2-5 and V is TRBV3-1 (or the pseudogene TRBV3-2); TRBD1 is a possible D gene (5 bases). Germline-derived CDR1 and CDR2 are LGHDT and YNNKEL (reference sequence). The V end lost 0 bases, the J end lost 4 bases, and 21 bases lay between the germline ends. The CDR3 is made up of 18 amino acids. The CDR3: CASSQDFRRRGLGETQYF. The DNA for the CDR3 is TGTGCCAGCAGCCAAGATTTCAGGCGTAGGGGTTTAGGAGAGACCCAGTACTTC.

The CDR3 DNA reads as TGTGCCAGCAGTCTGGGGGCGGGGGCATCAGATACGCAGTATTTT. Its protein is CASSLGAGASDTQYF. The chain employs TRBV6-6 and TRBJ2-3, with D possibly TRBD2 on 7 matching bases. This CDR3 has 15 amino acids. The V and J ends lost 5 bases and 4 bases respectively, with 16 bases between them. The germline gives CDR1 MNHNY, CDR2 SVGAGI (reference sequence).